This T cell receptor (beta chain) originates from a study of metastatic and nonmetastatic thyroid tumors. In the study overall: Comparison of repertoires was carried out across blood and tumor or nodule tissue from malignant and benign thyroid patients. General study points: Significantly higher TCR beta diversity was reportedly seen in malignant thyroid tumors than benign nodules, in blood and tumor.

This clone was seen ten or more times. Antigen: not known. CDR1 and CDR2 from the germline V gene are LNHDA and SQIVND (reference sequence). Trimming took off 6 bases at V and 8 bases at J, with 11 bases between the two ends. There are 12 residues in the CDR3. In the original workflow: In papillary thyroid cancer, a distant-metastasis classifier was built using CDR3 differences across clinicopathological groups. TCRdb reprocessed the PCR reads via MiXCR. The V and J calls and clone size come from TCRdb's table, not from the authors' own analysis. The table shows some 60,000 clones, with 25% to 35% occurring only once. All patients were untreated before thyroid surgery.

Sequencing was performed on blood. The chain uses TRBV19 and TRBJ2-1, with a tentative D call TRBD1 (6 bases). This sequence originates from a female donor with papillary thyroid cancer or a benign thyroid nodule (not recorded which). Some clones in this sample may be carry-over from other donors' samples. The CDR3 DNA reads TGTGCCAGTAGCCGCAGGGGCGATGAGCAGTTCTTC. This translates into CASSRRGDEQFF.